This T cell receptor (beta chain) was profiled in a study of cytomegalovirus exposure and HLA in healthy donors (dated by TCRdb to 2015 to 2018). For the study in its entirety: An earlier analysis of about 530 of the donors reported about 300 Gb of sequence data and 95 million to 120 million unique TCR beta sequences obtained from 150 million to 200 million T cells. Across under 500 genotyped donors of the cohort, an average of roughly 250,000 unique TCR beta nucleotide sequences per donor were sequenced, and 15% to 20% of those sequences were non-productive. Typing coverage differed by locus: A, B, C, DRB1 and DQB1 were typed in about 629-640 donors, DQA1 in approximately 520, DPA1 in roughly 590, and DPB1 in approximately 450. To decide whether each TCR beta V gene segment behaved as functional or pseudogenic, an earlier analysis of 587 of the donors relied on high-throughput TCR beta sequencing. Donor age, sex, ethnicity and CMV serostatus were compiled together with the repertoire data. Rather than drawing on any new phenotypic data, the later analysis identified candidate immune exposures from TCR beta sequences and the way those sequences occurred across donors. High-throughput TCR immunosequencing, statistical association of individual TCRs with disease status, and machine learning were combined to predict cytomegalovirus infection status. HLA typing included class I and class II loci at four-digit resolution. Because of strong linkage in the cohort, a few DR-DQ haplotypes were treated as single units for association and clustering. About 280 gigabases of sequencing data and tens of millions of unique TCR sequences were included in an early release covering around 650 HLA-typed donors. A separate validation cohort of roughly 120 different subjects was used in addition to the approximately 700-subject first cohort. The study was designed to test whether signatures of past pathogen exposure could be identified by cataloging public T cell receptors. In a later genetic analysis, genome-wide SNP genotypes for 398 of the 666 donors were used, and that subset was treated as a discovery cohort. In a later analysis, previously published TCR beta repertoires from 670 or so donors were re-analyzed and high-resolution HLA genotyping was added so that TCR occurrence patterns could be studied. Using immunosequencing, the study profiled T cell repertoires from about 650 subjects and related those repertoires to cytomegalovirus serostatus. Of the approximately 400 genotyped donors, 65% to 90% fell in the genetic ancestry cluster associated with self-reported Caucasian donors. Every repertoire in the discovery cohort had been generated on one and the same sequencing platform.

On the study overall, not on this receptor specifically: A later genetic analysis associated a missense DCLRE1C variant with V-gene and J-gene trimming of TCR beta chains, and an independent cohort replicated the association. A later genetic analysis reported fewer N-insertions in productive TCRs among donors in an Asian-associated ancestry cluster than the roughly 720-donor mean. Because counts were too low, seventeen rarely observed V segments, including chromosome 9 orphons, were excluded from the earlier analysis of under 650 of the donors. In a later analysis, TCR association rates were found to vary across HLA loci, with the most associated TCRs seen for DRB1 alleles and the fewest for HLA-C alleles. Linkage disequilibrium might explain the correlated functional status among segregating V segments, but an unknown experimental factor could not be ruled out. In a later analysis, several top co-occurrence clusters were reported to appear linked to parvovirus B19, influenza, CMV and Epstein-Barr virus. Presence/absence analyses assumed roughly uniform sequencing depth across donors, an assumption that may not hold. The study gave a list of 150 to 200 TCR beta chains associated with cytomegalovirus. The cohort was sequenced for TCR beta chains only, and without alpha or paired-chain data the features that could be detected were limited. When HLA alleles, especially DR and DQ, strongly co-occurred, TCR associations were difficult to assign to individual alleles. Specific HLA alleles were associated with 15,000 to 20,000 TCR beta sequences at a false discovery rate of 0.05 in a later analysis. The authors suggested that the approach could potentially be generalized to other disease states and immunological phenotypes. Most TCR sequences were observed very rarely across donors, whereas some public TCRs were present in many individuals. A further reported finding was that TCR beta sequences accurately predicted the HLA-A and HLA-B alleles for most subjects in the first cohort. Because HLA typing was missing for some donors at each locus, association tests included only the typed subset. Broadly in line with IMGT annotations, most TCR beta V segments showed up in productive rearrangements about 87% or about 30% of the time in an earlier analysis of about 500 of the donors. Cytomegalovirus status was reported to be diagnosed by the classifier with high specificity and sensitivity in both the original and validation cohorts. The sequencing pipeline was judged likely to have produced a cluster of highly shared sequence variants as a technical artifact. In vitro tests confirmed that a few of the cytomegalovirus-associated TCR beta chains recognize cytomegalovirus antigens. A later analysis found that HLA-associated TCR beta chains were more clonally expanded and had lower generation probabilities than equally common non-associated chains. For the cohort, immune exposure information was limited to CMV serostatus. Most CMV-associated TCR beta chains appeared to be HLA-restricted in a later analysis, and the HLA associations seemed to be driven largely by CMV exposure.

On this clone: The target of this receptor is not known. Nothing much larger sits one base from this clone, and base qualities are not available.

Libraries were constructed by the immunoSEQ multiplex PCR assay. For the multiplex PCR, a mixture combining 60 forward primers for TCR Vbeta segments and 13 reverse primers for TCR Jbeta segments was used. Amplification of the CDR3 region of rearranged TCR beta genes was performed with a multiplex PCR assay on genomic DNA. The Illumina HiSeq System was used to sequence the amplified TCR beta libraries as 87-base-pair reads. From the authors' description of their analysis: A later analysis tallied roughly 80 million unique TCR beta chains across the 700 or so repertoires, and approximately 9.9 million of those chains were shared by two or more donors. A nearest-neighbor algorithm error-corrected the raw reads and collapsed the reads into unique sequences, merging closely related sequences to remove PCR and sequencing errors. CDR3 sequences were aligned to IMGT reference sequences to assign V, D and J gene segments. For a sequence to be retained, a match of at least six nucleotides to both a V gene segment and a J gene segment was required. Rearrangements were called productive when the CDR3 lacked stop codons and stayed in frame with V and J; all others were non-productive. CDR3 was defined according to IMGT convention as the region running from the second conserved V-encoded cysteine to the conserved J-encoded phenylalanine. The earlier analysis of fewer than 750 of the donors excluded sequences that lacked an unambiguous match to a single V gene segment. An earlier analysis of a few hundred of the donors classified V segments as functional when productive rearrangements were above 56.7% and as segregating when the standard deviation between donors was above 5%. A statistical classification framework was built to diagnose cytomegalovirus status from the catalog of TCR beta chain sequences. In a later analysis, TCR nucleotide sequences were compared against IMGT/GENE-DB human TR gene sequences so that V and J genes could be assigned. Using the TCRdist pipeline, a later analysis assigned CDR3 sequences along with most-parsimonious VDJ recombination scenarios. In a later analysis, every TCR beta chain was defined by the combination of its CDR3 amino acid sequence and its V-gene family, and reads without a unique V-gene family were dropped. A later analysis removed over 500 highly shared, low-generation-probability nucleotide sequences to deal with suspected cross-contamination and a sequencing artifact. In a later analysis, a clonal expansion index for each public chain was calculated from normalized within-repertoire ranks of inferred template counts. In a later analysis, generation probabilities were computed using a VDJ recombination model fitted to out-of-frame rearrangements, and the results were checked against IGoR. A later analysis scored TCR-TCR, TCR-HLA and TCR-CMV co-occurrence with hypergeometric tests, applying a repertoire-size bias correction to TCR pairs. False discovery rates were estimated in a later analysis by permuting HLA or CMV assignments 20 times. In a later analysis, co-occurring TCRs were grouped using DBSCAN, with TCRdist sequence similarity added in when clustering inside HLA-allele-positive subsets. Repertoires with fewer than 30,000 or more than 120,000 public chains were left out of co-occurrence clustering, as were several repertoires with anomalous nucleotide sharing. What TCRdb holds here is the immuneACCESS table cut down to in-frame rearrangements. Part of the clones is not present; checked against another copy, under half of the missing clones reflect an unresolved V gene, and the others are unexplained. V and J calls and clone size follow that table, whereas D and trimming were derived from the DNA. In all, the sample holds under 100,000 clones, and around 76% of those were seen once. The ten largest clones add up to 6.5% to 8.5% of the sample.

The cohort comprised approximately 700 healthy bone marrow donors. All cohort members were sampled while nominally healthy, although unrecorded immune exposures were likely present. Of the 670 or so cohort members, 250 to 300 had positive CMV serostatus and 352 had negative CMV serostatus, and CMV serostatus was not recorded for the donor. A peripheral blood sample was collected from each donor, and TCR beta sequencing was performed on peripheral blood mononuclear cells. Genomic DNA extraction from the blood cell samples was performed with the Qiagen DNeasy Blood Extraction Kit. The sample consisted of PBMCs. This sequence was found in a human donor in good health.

The CDR3 protein: CASRGPDRVSDEQYF. The DNA reads as follows: TGTGCCAGCAGAGGACCTGACAGGGTGAGCGACGAGCAGTACTTC. This chain joins TRBV7-9 to TRBJ2-7; the central 7 bases match TRBD1. Reading from cysteine to phenylalanine, the CDR3 counts 15 amino acids. Left in the record is the CDR3 DNA by itself, 45 bases read in frame from the first base. Germline trimming: 6 bases from V, 5 bases from J; junction bases outside gene matches: 13. CDR1 SEHNR and CDR2 FQNEAQ are derived from the germline V gene (reference sequence).